These T cell receptor beta chains were read from a single sample in a study of blood T cell repertoires in COVID-19. Sequenced by immunoSEQ multiplex PCR; TCRdb stores in-frame clones only, minus some. The table shows about 120,000 clones, with less than 85% occurring only once. Sequencing was performed on peripheral blood. These receptors all stem from a human donor with acute or convalescent COVID-19. The donor label of this sample is uncertain. Each CDR3 is given with its conserved first and last residue. Expanded clones are given a class, and other clones once, few, many or no size at all.

. TRBJ1-3 TRBV29-1 CSVEPQGNRGNTIYF
. TRBJ1-2 TRBV5-4 CASSLAPGNYYGYTF
. TRBJ2-1 TRBV19 CASMSGAYNEQFF
. TRBJ2-2 TRBV5-5 CASIEAGVTGELFF
. TRBJ2-3 TRBV11-2 CASGVVRGRGTDTQYF
. TRBJ1-5 TRBV15 CATPPGYGNQPQHF
. TRBJ1-4 TRBV6-5 CASYDRANEKLFF
. TRBJ2-3 TRBV3-1/TRBV3-2 CASSQDEITQYF
. TRBJ2-1 TRBV24-1 CATSDRSGSIHNEQFF
many TRBJ1-1 TRBV7-9 CASRPGQGDTEAFF
. TRBJ1-6 TRBV18 CASSPGTKSPLHF
. TRBJ1-1 TRBV5-1 CASSLQVSFEAFF
few TRBJ2-7 TRBV5-5 CASSFSTYYEQYF
. TRBJ1-1 TRBV6-5 CASKKPETEAFF
. TRBJ2-3 TRBV6-6 CASSPSWVRGGTDTQYF
. TRBJ2-7 TRBV2 CASSEQGEIYEQYF
once TRBJ2-3 TRBV24-1 CATSDFWQGSAQYF
once TRBJ2-1 TRBV29-1 CSVGRTGYNEQFF
. TRBJ2-1 TRBV6-5 CASSRAGSLSNEQFF
. TRBJ1-2 TRBV18 CASLSDRGSFYGYTF
medium-sized TRBJ2-2 TRBV6-1 CASSETRLTGELFF
once TRBJ1-1 TRBV20-1 CRRDRQGEAFF
. TRBJ1-4 TRBV28 CASRSPPGTDEKLFF
few TRBJ1-4 TRBV7-9 CASSLTDEKLFF
once TRBJ2-3 TRBV21-1 CASSPTTGEGTDTQYF
. TRBJ1-5 TRBV2 CASSVDRSGQPQHF
. TRBJ2-4 TRBV7-9 CASSSTGLAKNIQYF
. TRBJ1-1 TRBV6-5 CASRRPGPNTEAFF
. TRBJ1-1 TRBV5-1 CASSYSGQGNTEAFF
. TRBJ1-2 TRBV9 CASSRRGDQGANYGYTF
. TRBJ2-2 TRBV11-3 CASSLTGTGELFF
many TRBJ2-6 TRBV5-4 CASSSQGSGANVLTF
. TRBJ2-1 TRBV27 CASSLSPGAGATGEQFF
. TRBJ2-5 TRBV10-1 CASPDRSRVLVSDQETQYF
. TRBJ1-2 TRBV3-1/TRBV3-2 CASSQVTGGVSGYTF
. TRBJ1-3 TRBV3-1/TRBV3-2 CASSVDNSGNTIYF
. TRBJ2-3 TRBV30 CAWSGLVVGTDTQYF
few TRBJ1-5 TRBV5-6 CASSLGRQPQHF
. TRBJ1-6 TRBV5-1 CASSPGQNSYNSPLHF
. TRBJ1-3 TRBV9 CASSPQQGRSGNTIYF
. TRBJ2-1 TRBV7-2 CASSLVRDREQFF
once TRBJ2-3 TRBV6-1 CASSEVRGYTDTQYF
. TRBJ2-2 TRBV5-6 CASSPRPANTGELFF
. TRBJ2-2 TRBV7-2 CASSSLLGGGELFF
once TRBJ2-7 TRBV3-1/TRBV3-2 CASSLLRGGTIYEQYF
few TRBJ2-3 TRBV6-5 CASSLGGQSTDTQYF
few TRBJ2-1 TRBV19 CASSMLAGGYNEQFF
. TRBJ1-4 TRBV30 CAWDNGQGDEKLFF
many TRBJ2-5 TRBV10-3 CAISEPWTGGETQYF
few TRBJ1-2 TRBV29-1 CSVWDRAYGYTF
. TRBJ2-7 TRBV27 CASSSPRGTLSYEQYF
. TRBJ2-3 TRBV7-2 CASSLVLRVRDTQYF
. TRBJ2-1 TRBV5-1 CASSFRGAYNEQFF
once TRBJ2-5 TRBV6-6 CASSFNRGLRGETQYF
once TRBJ2-1 TRBV5-1 CASSLVDRNNEQFF
. TRBJ1-3 TRBV7-9 CASSWVERSGNTIYF
. TRBJ1-6 TRBV5-6 CASSFWSPTGDSPLHF
many TRBJ1-6 TRBV4-1 CASSQDGSRKRRVPLHF
few TRBJ1-3 TRBV19 CASSIQFFSGNTIYF
. TRBJ2-3 TRBV6-4 CASSVTGVGTDTQYF